One sample yielded the 7 T cell receptor beta chains listed below, sequenced in a study of blood T cell repertoires in COVID-19. The protocol was immunoSEQ multiplex PCR, while the TCRdb copy is restricted to in-frame clones and leaves out a portion. Of about 250,000 clones in the sample, roughly 84% are singletons; the top ten hold about a sixth. Sequencing was carried out using peripheral blood. These receptor sequences come from a person between 65 and 79 years old with COVID-19, enrolled during active disease.

The chain recombines TRBV11-2 with TRBJ2-1; 9 bases line up with TRBD1. J gave up 7 bases and V 5 bases, and 15 bases lay outside the gene matches. CDR1 is SGHAT and CDR2 is FQNNGV in the germline V gene. The CDR3 is 17 amino acids. The CDR3 region is CASSLLGGTGSFNEQFF. CDR3 in DNA: TGTGCCAGCAGCCTCCTGGGGGGGACAGGGAGTTTTAATGAGCAGTTCTTC.

V is TRBV5-4 and J is TRBJ1-2; D possibly corresponds to TRBD1 (5 bases). The CDR3 is 16 residues long. Germline V gene lookup returns CDR1 SGHNT and CDR2 YYREEE (reference sequence). Trimming cost V 0 bases and J 3 bases, with 15 bases left between them. The CDR3 loop reads CASSLAYRTGDYGYTF. The CDR3 region has the DNA TGTGCCAGCAGCTTGGCCTACCGTACAGGTGACTATGGCTACACCTTC.

The table lists this clone with a few counts. The rearrangement links TRBV28 to TRBJ1-2; 7 nucleotides line up with TRBD1. V was clipped by 8 bases and J by 3 bases; unmatched bases: 9. The V gene's germline CDR1 is MDHEN and CDR2 SYDVKM. The CDR3 extends over 14 amino acids. The CDR3 sequence: CASGQTGSDYGYTF. CDR3 coding DNA: TGTGCCAGCGGACAGACAGGGTCTGACTATGGCTACACCTTC.

The chain links TRBV19 to TRBJ2-7, with D perhaps matching TRBD2 (5 bases). The CDR3 sequence is 13 residues long. CDR1 LNHDA and CDR2 SQIVND come from the germline V gene (reference sequence). V was shortened by 4 bases and J by 3 bases, with 10 bases between the two germline ends. CDR3 protein: CASSNRGIYEQYF. The CDR3 DNA is TGTGCCAGTAGTAACCGAGGGATCTACGAGCAGTACTTC.

This chain links TRBV7-9 with TRBJ2-3, with 11 bases aligning to TRBD1. CDR3 length: 18 residues. The J segment lost 2 bases and the V segment lost 3 bases, leaving 10 bases of the junction unmatched. CDR1 is SEHNR, CDR2 FQNEAQ, per germline (reference sequence). The CDR3 protein is CASSLGTGGITYTDTQYF. CDR3 DNA: TGTGCCAGCAGCTTGGGGACAGGGGGGATTACTTACACAGATACGCAGTATTTT.

The rearrangement joins TRBV30 to TRBJ1-2, with unresolved D. Germline CDR1 GTSNPN, CDR2 SVGIG (reference sequence). The CDR3 runs to 12 residues. The V gene lost 1 base and the J gene lost 7 bases, with 10 bases spanning the gap. CDR3 sequence reads: CAWSASQSGYTF. In nucleotides, the CDR3 is TGTGCCTGGAGTGCGAGTCAATCTGGCTACACCTTC.

The chain is built from TRBV14 and TRBJ2-5; D ambiguous. V was shortened by 1 base and J by 1 base, with 13 bases between the two germline ends. The germline gives CDR1 SGHDN, CDR2 FVKESK. The length of the CDR3 is 16 residues. CDR3 residues: CASSQGLTRAQETQYF. As DNA, the CDR3 is TGTGCCAGCAGCCAAGGCCTCACCCGCGCCCAAGAGACCCAGTACTTC. Full variable domain (missing parts from reference TRBV14 and TRBJ2-5): EAGVTQFPSHSVIEKGQTVTLRCDPISGHDNLYWYRRVMGKEIKFLLHFVKESKQDESGMPNNRFLAERTGGTYSTLKVQPAELEDSGVYFCASSQGLTRAQETQYFGPGTRLLVL.